The T cell receptor (beta chain) under discussion was sequenced for a study of tumor-infiltrating lymphocytes in primary liver carcinoma. Broader study findings: With p = 0.039, the top-250-clone fraction in tumors significantly exceeded that in blood.

Notes on this clonotype: Its antigen remains unidentified. A much bigger clone sits one base away, suggesting this may be a read error.

Alongside blood RNA obtained from unsorted whole blood, germline DNA was also extracted. Total RNA (around 510 ng) served as template for TCR beta cDNA synthesis primed by a constant-region primer. Employing slightly modified ARM-PCR, three nested multiplex PCR rounds were run, and these gave rise to the TCR beta libraries. With TRBV1-TRBV30 forward primers and a C-beta reverse primer, the first two PCR rounds were run for about 10 cycles each. Using its own MiXCR run on the multiplex PCR reads, TCRdb lists one record per CDR3 protein. The profile covers almost 200,000 distinct CDR3 sequences, with less than 65% appearing a single time and around 7.1% taken by the ten largest. This CDR3 spans 16 amino acids.

The sequenced sample was peripheral blood. V is TRBV12-3 or TRBV12-4 and J is TRBJ2-2; maybe TRBD1 (6 bases). The clonotype comes from a woman aged 60-70 years with primary liver carcinoma and hepatitis B virus infection. CDR3 residues: CAGSSPSGVNTGELFF. The CDR3 DNA reads as TGTGCCGGCAGTTCCCCCTCAGGGGTGAACACCGGGGAGCTGTTTTTT.